What follows describes a single T cell receptor beta chain. The sample belongs to a study of preoperative IRX-2 immunotherapy in early breast cancer. Only in-frame clones appear in the TCRdb table, and some are missing; sequencing was by immunoSEQ multiplex PCR. The table lists about 2,800 clones, roughly 80% of them singletons. Treatment of the sample: preoperative locoregional IRX-2 cytokine immunotherapy. The sequencing here drew on tumor tissue, taken before IRX-2 immunotherapy. This receptor was identified in a human donor with breast cancer.

CDR3 residues: CASSLVLQGAREQYF. In DNA, the CDR3 is TGTGCCAGCAGCTTAGTGTTACAGGGGGCCCGGGAGCAGTACTTC. The J gene is TRBJ2-7, the V gene TRBV11-3; the match to TRBD1 covers 9 bases. The CDR3 spans 15 residues. CDR1 and CDR2 from the germline V gene are SGHNT and YENEEA. V shed 1 base, J shed 7 bases, and the junction held 8 bases outside the gene matches.